These 15 T cell receptor beta chains share one sample of origin, sequenced in a study of blood T cell repertoires in COVID-19. The repertoire was sequenced with immunoSEQ multiplex PCR; TCRdb's copy has only in-frame clones and lacks some. The sample carries over 150,000 clones, roughly four fifths recorded once. Sequenced: peripheral blood. These receptors were obtained from a human donor with acute or convalescent COVID-19. The donor label of this sample is uncertain.

The chain is built from TRBV6-5 and TRBJ1-6; D possibly corresponds to TRBD1 (5 bases). The CDR3 has 15 amino acids. The germline V and J ends were trimmed by 6 bases and 7 bases, with 16 bases remaining between them. Germline V gene data show CDR1 as MNHEY and CDR2 as SVGAGI. CDR3 sequence (DNA): TGTGCCAGCAGATTAACAGGAGAATTAAATTCACCCCTCCACTTT. It specifies CASRLTGELNSPLHF.

The rearrangement joins TRBV19 to TRBJ2-3, with 8 bases identical to TRBD1. With V trimmed by 5 bases and J by 2 bases, 6 bases remained unmatched. This CDR3 has 15 amino acids. Germline V CDR1 and CDR2: LNHDA, SQIVND (reference sequence). CDR3 sequence: CASSGTGTATDTQYF. In nucleotides, the CDR3 is TGTGCCAGTAGTGGGACAGGCACCGCCACAGATACGCAGTATTTT.

The V gene is TRBV5-6, the J gene TRBJ2-1; TRBD2 agrees at 8 bases. The CDR3 is made up of 14 amino acids. Trimming took 0 bases from V and 4 from J; bases not matched to a gene: 0. Germline V gene lookup returns CDR1 SGHDT and CDR2 YYEEEE. CDR3 DNA: TGTGCCAGCAGCTTGGTAGCGGGGTACAATGAGCAGTTCTTC. Its translation: CASSLVAGYNEQFF. The full variable domain, rest sourced from reference TRBV5-6 and TRBJ2-1, is DAGVTQSPTHLIKTRGQQVTLRCSPKSGHDTVSWYQQALGQGPQFIFQYYEEEERQRGNFPDRFSGHQFPNYSSELNVNALLLGDSALYLCASSLVAGYNEQFFGPGTRLTVL.

A remark on this clone: Distinct nucleotide sequences in the sample also encode this CDR3. The chain has TRBV18 and TRBJ2-7; 8 bases align to TRBD1. CDR1 and CDR2 (germline): KGHSH, LQKENI. With V trimmed by 2 bases and J by 2 bases, 2 bases remained unmatched. This CDR3 region has 14 residues. CDR3 sequence reads: CASSPGQGAYEQYF. As DNA, the CDR3 is TGTGCCAGCTCACCAGGACAGGGAGCCTACGAGCAGTACTTC.

The chain is built from TRBV10-2 and TRBJ1-1; D gene ambiguous. V was trimmed by 6 bases and J by 3 bases, leaving 11 bases between them. The CDR3 extends over 13 amino acids. The germline V gene encodes CDR1 WSHSY and CDR2 SAAADI. CDR3 sequence: CASSSGRYTEAFF. The CDR3 coding sequence is TGCGCCAGCAGCAGTGGGCGCTACACTGAAGCTTTCTTT.

The chain combines TRBV28 with TRBJ1-1; D gene uncertain. The CDR3 runs to 15 residues. Trimming stripped 2 bases from V and 0 bases from J, with 10 bases between. The V gene's germline CDR1 is MDHEN and CDR2 SYDVKM. CDR3 in amino acids: CASSLLGSMNTEAFF. Here the CDR3 DNA reads TGTGCCAGCAGTTTACTGGGCAGCATGAACACTGAAGCTTTCTTT.

The gene calls are TRBV6-2 or TRBV6-3 and TRBJ1-1, with unresolved D. Deletions cut 5 bases from V and 4 bases from J, with 17 bases between. Looked up from germline, CDR1 is MNHEY and CDR2 is SVGEGT. The CDR3 contains 15 residues. The CDR3 bases are TGTGCCAGCAGTCACCCTCCGGGGTACGGCACTGAAGCTTTCTTT. Protein product: CASSHPPGYGTEAFF.

The rearrangement uses TRBV19 and TRBJ1-6; D is unclear. Germline values: CDR1 LNHDA, CDR2 SQIVND (reference sequence). The CDR3 consists of 14 residues. The V and J ends lost 6 bases and 3 bases respectively, with 9 bases between them. The CDR3 reads CASSTIDYNSPLHF. CDR3 DNA: TGTGCCAGTAGCACGATAGACTATAATTCACCCCTCCACTTT.

The chain employs TRBV9 and TRBJ2-1, with TRBD2 matching 9 bases. Germline V gene lookup returns CDR1 SGDLS and CDR2 YYNGEE. With 3 bases clipped from V and 3 bases from J, the junction kept 1 base outside the gene matches. The CDR3 extends over 14 amino acids. CDR3 sequence (DNA): TGTGCCAGCAGCGCAGCGGGGGGCTACAATGAGCAGTTCTTC. It translates to CASSAAGGYNEQFF.

V gene TRBV7-8 combines with J gene TRBJ1-4; 7 bases are a match to TRBD1. CDR3 length: 15 amino acids. CDR1 SGHVS and CDR2 FQNEAQ come from the germline V gene. After removal of 5 bases from V and 3 bases from J, the junction contained 6 bases not matched to a gene. This CDR3 is CASSLGQLSNEKLFF. For the CDR3, the DNA is TGTGCCAGCAGCCTGGGACAGCTCTCTAATGAAAAACTGTTTTTT.

The chain combines TRBV19 with TRBJ2-2; tentative D call: TRBD1 (6 bases). V was shortened by 3 bases and J by 11 bases, with 13 bases between the two germline ends. CDR3 size: 13 residues. Germline CDR1 LNHDA, CDR2 SQIVND (reference sequence). As DNA, the CDR3 is TGTGCCAGTAGTATTCAACAGGGTGGAGAGCTGTTTTTT. Protein sequence: CASSIQQGGELFF.

The CDR3 DNA reads TGTGCCAGCAGCTTAGACTCGGGAGGGCGGGCCAAAAACATTCAGTACTTC. Protein sequence: CASSLDSGGRAKNIQYF. The chain has TRBV7-2 and TRBJ2-4; 8 bases match TRBD2. J lost 1 base, V lost 1 base, and 6 bases had no gene match. There are 17 residues in the CDR3. Germline V gene lookup returns CDR1 SGHTA and CDR2 FQGNSA.

The rearrangement links TRBV5-4 to TRBJ2-2, with 11 bases that match TRBD2. Germline CDR1 SGHNT, CDR2 YYREEE (reference sequence). This CDR3 has 17 residues. V shed 4 bases, J shed 3 bases, and the junction held 8 bases outside the gene matches. CDR3 sequence reads: CASSLPTSGRDTGELFF. CDR3 DNA: TGTGCCAGCAGCCTACCCACTAGCGGGAGAGACACCGGGGAGCTGTTTTTT.

V usage is TRBV11-1 and J usage is TRBJ2-5; a possible D gene is TRBD1 (5 bases). This CDR3 has 11 amino acids. The V gene's germline CDR1 is SGHAT and CDR2 FQDESV (reference sequence). V was pared by 5 bases and J by 5 bases, with 6 bases between. The CDR3: CASSHRETQYF. The DNA for the CDR3 is TGTGCCAGCAGCCACAGGGAGACCCAGTACTTC.

This sequence joins TRBV9 and TRBJ1-2; 8 positions agree with TRBD1. CDR1 SGDLS and CDR2 YYNGEE come from the germline V gene. This CDR3 region has 14 residues. J lost 8 bases, V lost 2 bases, and 8 bases had no gene match. The CDR3 nucleotides read TGTGCCAGCAGCGTGGCCGACAGGGGAGAGGGCTACACCTTC. This encodes CASSVADRGEGYTF.